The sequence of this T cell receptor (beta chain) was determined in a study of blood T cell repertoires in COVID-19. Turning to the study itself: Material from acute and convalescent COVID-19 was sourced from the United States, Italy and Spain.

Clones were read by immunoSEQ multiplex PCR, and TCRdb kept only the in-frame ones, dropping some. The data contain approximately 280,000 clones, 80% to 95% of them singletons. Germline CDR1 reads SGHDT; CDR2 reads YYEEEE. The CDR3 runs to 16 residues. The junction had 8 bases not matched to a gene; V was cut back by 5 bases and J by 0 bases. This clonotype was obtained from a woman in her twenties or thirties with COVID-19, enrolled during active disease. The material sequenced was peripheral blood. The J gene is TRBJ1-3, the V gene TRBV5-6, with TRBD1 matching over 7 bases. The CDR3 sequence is CASRHRGQISGNTIYF. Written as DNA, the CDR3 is TGTGCCAGCAGACATAGGGGGCAGATCTCTGGAAACACCATATATTTT.